The subject of this entry is one TCR beta chain. Reverse transcription of about 0.45 to 1 ug RNA was carried out with random hexamers. The CDR3 of TCR beta was amplified by immunoSEQ multiplex PCR across 54 Vbeta and 13 Jbeta. In TCRdb, the immunoSEQ multiplex PCR reads were re-called with MiXCR into one record per CDR3 protein. The repertoire holds about 84,000 distinct CDR3 sequences, with approximately 96% as singletons. FACS was used to enrich TEMRA cells, whereas the CD8+ and CD4+ T cells were obtained by negative isolation. The data stem from a study of CD8 T cells in Susac syndrome. The receptor comes from a human donor with Susac syndrome. Sequencing was performed on CD8+ T cells from PBMCs.

The CDR3 DNA sequence: TGCAGCGTTGCGGGGACGGAAACCTACGAGCAGTACTTC. Translated: CSVAGTETYEQYF. The J gene is TRBJ2-7, the V gene TRBV29-1; D may correspond to TRBD1 or TRBD2 (5 bases each). CDR3 length: 13 residues. Germline V gives CDR1 SQVTM, CDR2 ANQGSEA. V dropped 4 bases and J dropped 2 bases, with 12 bases sitting between them.